Listed here are 29 T cell receptor beta chains from one sample, sequenced in a study of T-cell memory formation after mild COVID-19. Each CDR3 protein gets one entry after TCRdb re-called the 5' RACE reads with MiXCR. Of approximately 290,000 distinct CDR3 sequences in the sample, 7.5% to 9.5% were seen once. Sequenced material: PBMCs or a T cell subset sorted from them (not recorded which). The receptors here all came from a man aged 18 to 29 who had mild COVID-19 (a few samples of this study predate the infection). Cell type and time point are not known.

The gene calls are TRBV20-1 and TRBJ1-5; D unresolved. V was clipped by 5 bases and J by 0 bases, with 8 bases between them. The CDR3 is 13 amino acids. CDR1 is DFQATT and CDR2 is SNEGSKA in the germline V gene (reference sequence). The CDR3 nucleotides read TGCAGTGCTTTTGAGAATAGCAATCAGCCCCAGCATTTT. It specifies CSAFENSNQPQHF.

This clonotype has a count of ten or more. V is TRBV24-1 and J is TRBJ2-1; perhaps TRBD2 as D (6 bases). V lost 4 bases and J lost 3, with 15 bases in between. The CDR3 has 16 amino acids. The germline V gene encodes CDR1 KGHDR and CDR2 SFDVKD. CDR3 DNA sequence: TGTGCCACCAGTGACCCTGGACCAGCGGGCTACAATGAGCAGTTCTTC. Its protein product is CATSDPGPAGYNEQFF.

This clonotype was counted only a few times. The CDR3 reads CASSQDGWNTEAFF. The CDR3 DNA sequence: TGTGCCAGCAGCCAAGATGGGTGGAACACTGAAGCTTTCTTT. The chain links TRBV4-2 to TRBJ1-1, with unresolved D. This CDR3 is built from 14 residues. V gave up 0 bases and J gave up 1 base, with 6 bases separating them. The germline V gene encodes CDR1 LGHNA and CDR2 YNFKEQ.

This clonotype was observed a handful of times. V gene TRBV20-1 combines with J gene TRBJ2-1; 9 nucleotides match TRBD2. Looked up from germline, CDR1 is DFQATT and CDR2 is SNEGSKA (reference sequence). V was clipped by 6 bases and J by 6 bases; unmatched bases: 6. The CDR3 is 13 amino acids. The CDR3 loop reads CSAYLAGFNEQFF. In DNA, the CDR3 is TGCAGTGCCTACCTAGCGGGGTTCAATGAGCAGTTCTTC.

CDR3 nucleotides: TGTGCCAGCAGCCCACAGGGAACGGGCTACACCTTC. The encoded protein is CASSPQGTGYTF. The V gene is TRBV12-3 or TRBV12-4, the J gene TRBJ1-2, with a weak D call TRBD1 (6 bases). The CDR3 runs 12 residues. Trimming took 6 bases from V and 8 from J, leaving 13 bases between them.

A few counts support this clonotype. The J gene is TRBJ2-4, the V gene TRBV20-1; D call uncertain. The length of the CDR3 is 15 residues. Germline V CDR1 and CDR2: DFQATT, SNEGSKA (reference sequence). Deletions cut 4 bases from V and 2 bases from J, with 15 bases between. Written as DNA, the CDR3 is TGCAGTGCTAAGAACGGCTTTTTTACCAAAAACATTCAGTACTTC. It specifies CSAKNGFFTKNIQYF.

This clonotype was counted a few times. The chain has TRBV4-1 and TRBJ2-1; 12 nucleotides match TRBD2. CDR1 and CDR2 from the germline V gene are MGHRA and YSYEKL. Losses at the gene ends were 3 bases for V and 6 bases for J; bases not matched to a gene: 6. The CDR3 runs to 16 residues. Here the CDR3 reads CASSHPLAGGTNEQFF. The CDR3 DNA reads TGCGCCAGCAGCCATCCTCTAGCGGGGGGGACCAATGAGCAGTTCTTC.

This chain connects TRBV6-5 to TRBJ1-3, with a tentative D call TRBD1 (6 bases). Germline V gives CDR1 MNHEY, CDR2 SVGAGI. The germline V and J ends were trimmed by 2 bases and 3 bases, with 17 bases remaining between them. The CDR3 is 17 residues long. CDR3 region: CASSYRSTGWYGNTIYF. CDR3 DNA sequence: TGTGCCAGCAGTTACAGGTCTACAGGGTGGTATGGAAACACCATATATTTT.

Note on this clonotype: A much larger clone is a single base away; this may be a read error. V is TRBV12-3 or TRBV12-4 and J is TRBJ2-7; no clear D gene. V lost 5 bases and J lost 5, with 10 bases in between. The CDR3 loop spans 12 amino acids. The CDR3 loop reads CASSLRSNEQYF. The CDR3 DNA is TGTGCCAGCAGTCTCCGTTCCAACGAGCAGTACTTC.

This clonotype has a count of ten or more. This sequence joins TRBV12-3 or TRBV12-4 and TRBJ2-3; possibly TRBD2 for D (6 bases). The CDR3 contains 15 residues. V dropped 3 bases and J dropped 6 bases, with 16 bases sitting between them. The CDR3 region is CASSLGRLSGDTQYF. CDR3 nucleotides: TGTGCCAGCAGTTTGGGGAGGCTTTCCGGGGATACGCAGTATTTT.

The CDR3 is CASSQDPSSMNTEAFF. The CDR3 DNA follows: TGCGCCAGCAGCCAAGATCCCAGTTCTATGAACACTGAAGCTTTCTTT. The V and J genes are TRBV4-3 and TRBJ1-1; D gene unclear. V was clipped by 0 bases and J by 0 bases, with 11 bases between them. Germline V CDR1 and CDR2: LGHNA, YSLEER. There are 16 residues in the CDR3.

This clonotype was seen only a few times. The rearrangement joins TRBV5-8 to TRBJ2-1; D gene unclear. The CDR3 consists of 15 residues. V lost 4 bases to trimming and J lost 0 bases, with 11 bases between them. Germline V lookup: CDR1 SGHTS, CDR2 YDEGEE. In DNA form, the CDR3 reads TGTGCCAGCAGCCCGCTCGGGCCCTCCTACAATGAGCAGTTCTTC. Its protein product is CASSPLGPSYNEQFF. Full variable domain (missing parts from reference TRBV5-8 and TRBJ2-1): EAGVTQSPTHLIKTRGQQATLRCSPISGHTSVYWYQQALGLGLQFLLWYDEGEERNRGNFPPRFSGRQFPNYSSELNVNALELEDSALYLCASSPLGPSYNEQFFGPGTRLTVL.

The table lists this clonotype with a few counts. The chain uses TRBV30 and TRBJ1-1, with a weak D call TRBD1 (5 bases). V was pared by 6 bases and J by 6 bases, with 17 bases between. Germline CDR1 and CDR2: GTSNPN and SVGIG (reference sequence). This CDR3 has 13 residues. The CDR3 region has the DNA TGTGCCTGTATCCGGGACCCTGGAGCTGAAGCTTTCTTT. As protein: CACIRDPGAEAFF.

Written as DNA, the CDR3 is TGTGCCAGCAACCCAGGGGTTGACACCGGGGAGCTGTTTTTT. Its protein product is CASNPGVDTGELFF. The chain joins TRBV9 to TRBJ2-2, with a tentative D call TRBD1 (6 bases). The V gene's germline CDR1 is SGDLS and CDR2 YYNGEE. The CDR3 is made up of 14 amino acids. V was pared by 6 bases and J by 3 bases, with 12 bases between.

This clonotype has more than one count but fewer than ten. The rearrangement joins TRBV20-1 to TRBJ2-1, with TRBD2 matching 12 bases. V lost 0 bases, J lost 9 bases, and 9 bases stayed unmatched. This CDR3 is built from 16 residues. In germline, CDR1 is DFQATT, CDR2 SNEGSKA (reference sequence). The DNA for the CDR3 is TGCAGTGCTAGAGACCCGCGGACTAGCGGGGATGGTGAGCAGTTCTTC. This translates into CSARDPRTSGDGEQFF.

In its sample, this clonotype was seen a few times. V is TRBV20-1 and J is TRBJ2-5, with D tentatively TRBD2 (6 bases). Trimming took 3 bases from V and 2 from J, leaving 13 bases between them. This CDR3 region has 14 residues. The V gene's germline CDR1 is DFQATT and CDR2 SNEGSKA (reference sequence). CDR3 sequence: CSARSIAEQETQYF. The CDR3 DNA follows: TGCAGTGCTAGGTCGATAGCGGAACAAGAGACCCAGTACTTC.

This clonotype was detected a few times. The chain carries TRBV4-3 and TRBJ1-1; the match to TRBD1 covers 9 bases. CDR3 length: 18 residues. The J segment lost 1 base and the V segment lost 1 base, leaving 10 bases of the junction unmatched. Germline V gives CDR1 LGHNA, CDR2 YSLEER. The CDR3 nucleotides read TGCGCCAGCAGCCAAGTAGCCGGACAGGGGATGGGGAACACTGAAGCTTTCTTT. It translates to CASSQVAGQGMGNTEAFF.

The chain is built from TRBV5-6 and TRBJ2-3; TRBD2 aligns across 7 bases. CDR3 length equals 17 residues. V was clipped by 4 bases and J by 1 base; unmatched bases: 12. Germline assignment: CDR1 SGHDT and CDR2 YYEEEE. This CDR3 reads CASSVGPRGIGTDTQYF. For the CDR3, the DNA is TGTGCCAGCAGCGTGGGACCGCGGGGGATAGGCACAGATACGCAGTATTTT.

There are a few counts of this clonotype. This chain links TRBV20-1 with TRBJ2-1, with TRBD2 identical over 8 bases. The germline V gene encodes CDR1 DFQATT and CDR2 SNEGSKA (reference sequence). This CDR3 is built from 18 residues. The V gene end was trimmed by 0 bases and the J gene end by 0 bases; junction bases not matched to a gene: 10. In nucleotides, the CDR3 is TGCAGTGCTAGAGAAATAGCGGGGAGACTCAGCTCCTACAATGAGCAGTTCTTC. It translates to CSAREIAGRLSSYNEQFF.

This clonotype was recorded many times. The rearrangement links TRBV29-1 to TRBJ1-4, with 9 positions matching TRBD1. Germline V gives CDR1 SQVTM, CDR2 ANQGSEA. V dropped 6 bases and J dropped 5; count of bases not matched to a gene: 7. This CDR3 is 14 amino acids long. The CDR3 protein is CSVGGGQGNEKLFF. CDR3 bases: TGCAGCGTCGGAGGGGGACAGGGAAATGAAAAACTGTTTTTT.

The chain recombines TRBV5-1 with TRBJ2-2, with TRBD1 matching over 8 bases. The CDR3 covers 15 residues. Germline trimming cut 5 bases from V and 6 bases from J; bases unmatched to any gene: 9. CDR1 and CDR2 (germline): SGHRS, YFSETQ. The CDR3 is CASRGQDFLSGELFF. CDR3 in DNA: TGCGCCAGCAGGGGACAGGACTTTCTTTCCGGGGAGCTGTTTTTT.

The chain links TRBV5-1 to TRBJ2-1; 12 bases align to TRBD2. The ends lost 4 bases at V and 8 bases at J; junction bases unmatched: 4. The CDR3 sequence is 14 residues long. CDR1 and CDR2 (germline): SGHRS, YFSETQ. CDR3 nucleotide sequence: TGCGCCAGCAGCGTGACTAGCGGGGGCTATGAGCAGTTCTTC. Protein sequence: CASSVTSGGYEQFF.

This clonotype has a handful of counts. J is TRBJ1-1 and V is TRBV6-5; D uncertain. Trimming stripped 6 bases from V and 8 bases from J, with 13 bases between. The CDR3 spans 12 residues. Germline CDR1 MNHEY, CDR2 SVGAGI. In DNA, the CDR3 is TGTGCCAGCAGGACGGGTCCCGGGGAAGCTTTCTTT. Translated, it gives CASRTGPGEAFF.

The rearrangement uses TRBV7-2 and TRBJ2-5; unclear D gene. The CDR3 totals 15 residues. V lost 5 bases, J lost 7 bases, and 20 bases lay in between. The germline V gene has CDR1 SGHTA and CDR2 FQGNSA. The CDR3 loop is CASSLDLFGEGTQYF. CDR3 DNA: TGTGCCAGCAGCCTGGACCTGTTTGGGGAAGGGACCCAGTACTTC.

The genes are TRBV7-9 and TRBJ2-2; D is unresolved. V was trimmed by 0 bases and J by 3 bases, leaving 8 bases between them. The CDR3 length is 15 residues. The germline V gene has CDR1 SEHNR and CDR2 FQNEAQ (reference sequence). The DNA of the CDR3 is TGTGCCAGCAGCTTAGCCAGACTTCACACCGGGGAGCTGTTTTTT. Residues: CASSLARLHTGELFF.

The table lists this clonotype with a few counts. The chain combines TRBV2 with TRBJ2-5, with 7 bases identical to TRBD2. The length of the CDR3 is 13 residues. Germline V gives CDR1 SNHLY, CDR2 FYNNEI. V lost 6 bases and J lost 1; bases outside the gene matches: 2. The CDR3 sequence is CASRRGSQETQYF. CDR3 in DNA: TGTGCCAGCAGGCGGGGGTCCCAAGAGACCCAGTACTTC. The full variable domain, with the rest looked up from reference TRBV2 and TRBJ2-5, is EPEVTQTPSHQVTQMGQEVILRCVPISNHLYFYWYRQILGQKVEFLVSFYNNEISEKSEIFDDQFSVERPDGSNFTLKIRSTKLEDSAMYFCASRRGSQETQYFGPGTRLLVL.

This clonotype turned up a few times. The V gene is TRBV7-2, the J gene TRBJ2-1; 7 bases are a match to TRBD1. There are 14 residues in the CDR3. The V gene's germline CDR1 is SGHTA and CDR2 FQGNSA. J lost 7 bases, V lost 5 bases, and 8 bases had no gene match. This chain's CDR3 is CASSPPTGQNEQFF. Here the CDR3 DNA reads TGTGCCAGCAGCCCTCCGACAGGGCAGAATGAGCAGTTCTTC.

Only a few counts were recorded for this clonotype. This rearrangement joins TRBV7-3 to TRBJ1-1; D unclear. The ends were cut back, 4 bases at V and 0 bases at J, with 6 bases in the middle. The CDR3 is made up of 13 amino acids. Germline V gives CDR1 SGHTA, CDR2 FQGTGA. The CDR3 is CASSSSLNTEAFF. CDR3 sequence (DNA): TGTGCCAGCAGCTCCTCCCTGAACACTGAAGCTTTCTTT.

The chain recombines TRBV5-6 with TRBJ1-5; unclear D gene. The CDR3 is 15 residues long. Trimming removed 4 bases at V and 0 bases at J, with 11 bases between. Looked up from germline, CDR1 is SGHDT and CDR2 is YYEEEE. The CDR3 sequence: CASSTYSYSNQPQHF. The DNA for the CDR3 is TGTGCCAGCAGCACATACAGTTATAGCAATCAGCCCCAGCATTTT.